The clone carrying this T cell receptor beta chain has more than one count but fewer than ten. This entry is derived from a study of blood T cells in healthy people across ages. A second PCR of about 7 to 11 cycles used a sample-barcoded 5' primer and a J-beta primer mix. TCRdb called the 5' RACE reads again in MiXCR, with one record for every CDR3 protein. The sample shows some 1,000,000 distinct CDR3 sequences, 25% of them seen only once. This CDR3 spans 14 amino acids. CDR1 and CDR2 from the germline V gene are DFQATT and SNEGSKA (reference sequence). The ends were cut back, 8 bases at V and 9 bases at J, with 23 bases in the middle. A further study also used this sample, focusing on T cells of mothers and their children. That work adds: The M1S primer of the second PCR added sample barcodes and 2-4 random nucleotides.

The receptor was derived from a girl aged 2 to 9 in good health. The sequencing sample was made of blood. The chain couples TRBV20-1 to TRBJ2-1; TRBD1 might be the D (5 bases). As DNA, the CDR3 is TGCAGTACTCTCCTGGGCAGGGAAAGGGCTGAGCAGTTCTTC. Its translation: CSTLLGRERAEQFF.